Included here is one TCR beta chain sequence, with context. Its antigen is still unknown. Unmatched junction bases numbered 4, after V lost 6 bases and J lost 2 bases. This CDR3 contains 14 residues. From germline, CDR1 is MNHNY and CDR2 SVGAGI (reference sequence). Primers: 60 Vbeta forward and 13 Jbeta reverse. Sequenced by immunoSEQ multiplex PCR; TCRdb stores in-frame clones only, minus some. The sample holds some 76,000 clones, 78% seen once. Nominally healthy donors were sampled, though unrecorded immune exposures were likely. This record comes from a study of cytomegalovirus exposure and HLA in healthy donors. Across the whole study: Roughly 92 million unique TCRs, all from HLA-typed donors, were included in an early release of the data.

Study results and limitations: As was reported, the classifier diagnosed cytomegalovirus status with high specificity and sensitivity. In an earlier analysis, in roughly 600 donors, most V segments appeared productive either ~87% or ~30% of the time.

The specimen was PBMCs. The TCR sequence derives from a middle-aged woman in good health and CMV-seropositive. The J gene is TRBJ2-4, the V gene TRBV6-6; 7 nucleotides agree with TRBD2. CDR3 protein: CASRGGDSKNIQYF. The DNA for the CDR3 is TGTGCCAGCAGGGGGGGGGATTCCAAAAACATTCAGTACTTC.